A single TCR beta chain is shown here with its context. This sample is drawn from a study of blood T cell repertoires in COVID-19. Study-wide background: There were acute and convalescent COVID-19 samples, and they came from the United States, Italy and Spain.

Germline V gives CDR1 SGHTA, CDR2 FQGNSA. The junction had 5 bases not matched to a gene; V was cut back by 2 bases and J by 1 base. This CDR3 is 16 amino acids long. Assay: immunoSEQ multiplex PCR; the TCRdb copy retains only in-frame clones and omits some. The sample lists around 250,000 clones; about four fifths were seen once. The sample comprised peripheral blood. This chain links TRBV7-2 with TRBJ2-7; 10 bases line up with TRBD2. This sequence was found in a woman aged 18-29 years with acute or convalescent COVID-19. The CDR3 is CASSLSGGGRSYEQYF. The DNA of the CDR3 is TGTGCCAGCAGCTTAAGCGGGGGGGGCAGATCCTACGAGCAGTACTTC.